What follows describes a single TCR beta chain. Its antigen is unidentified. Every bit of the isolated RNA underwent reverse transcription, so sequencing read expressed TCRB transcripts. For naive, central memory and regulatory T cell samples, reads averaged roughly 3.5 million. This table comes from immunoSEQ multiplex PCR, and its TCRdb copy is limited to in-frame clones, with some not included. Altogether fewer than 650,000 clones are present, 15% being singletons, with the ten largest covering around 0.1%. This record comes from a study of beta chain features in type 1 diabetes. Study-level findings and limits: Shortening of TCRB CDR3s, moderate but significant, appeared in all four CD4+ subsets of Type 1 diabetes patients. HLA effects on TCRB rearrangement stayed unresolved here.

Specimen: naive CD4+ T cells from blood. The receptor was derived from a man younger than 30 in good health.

The CDR3 bases are TGTGCCAGCAGAAATTCCCCGGTCGAGAACACTGAAGCTTTCTTT. Amino acid sequence: CASRNSPVENTEAFF. The rearrangement uses TRBV19 and TRBJ1-1; D unclear. CDR1 LNHDA and CDR2 SQIVND come from the germline V gene (reference sequence). This CDR3 is 15 amino acids long. Trimming removed 9 bases at V and 1 base at J, with 18 bases between.